Following are 19 T cell receptor beta chains from one sample sequenced in a study of shared clonotypes between healthy human individuals. CD45RO negativity and positive selection for CCR7 defined naive CD8 cells, a population that excluded terminally differentiated effector memory CD45RA+ cells. Using immunoSEQ multiplex PCR, the repertoire was profiled, and TCRdb retains in-frame clones only, with some absent. Among just over 2,000,000 clones listed, 85% to 95% were seen once. The material sequenced was naive CD8+ T cells sorted from blood. These receptors all stem from a young man in good health.

The table lists this clone with a few counts. This chain uses TRBV9 with TRBJ2-5; either TRBD1 or TRBD2 may supply D (5 bases each). V was clipped by 0 bases and J by 1 base, with 7 bases between them. The CDR3 is 14 amino acids. The germline V gene has CDR1 SGDLS and CDR2 YYNGEE. The CDR3 loop is CASSVDGAQETQYF. CDR3 nucleotides: TGTGCCAGCAGCGTAGACGGGGCCCAAGAGACCCAGTACTTC.

About this clone: The sample has other DNA sequences that encode this CDR3 too. The chain has TRBV13 and TRBJ2-7, with D possibly being TRBD2 (6 bases). The V gene lost 4 bases and the J gene lost 2 bases, with 12 bases spanning the gap. The CDR3 has 14 residues. The germline V gene has CDR1 PRHDT and CDR2 FYEKMQ (reference sequence). The CDR3 spells CASSSGRGTYEQYF. As DNA, the CDR3 is TGTGCCAGCAGCTCCGGACGGGGGACCTACGAGCAGTACTTC.

This chain uses TRBV30 with TRBJ2-3; D unresolved. V lost 4 bases and J lost 2, with 1 base in between. Looked up from germline, CDR1 is GTSNPN and CDR2 is SVGIG (reference sequence). This CDR3 spans 10 amino acids. For the CDR3, the DNA is TGTGCCTGGACCACAGATACGCAGTATTTT. Residues: CAWTTDTQYF.

The chain joins TRBV28 to TRBJ1-2, with D hard to call. Germline CDR1 and CDR2: MDHEN and SYDVKM. The ends were cut back, 2 bases at V and 7 bases at J, with 11 bases in the middle. CDR3 size: 13 residues. The CDR3 reads CASSLGRAGGYTF. In DNA form, the CDR3 reads TGTGCCAGCAGTTTAGGGCGGGCAGGTGGCTACACCTTC.

The rearrangement joins TRBV13 to TRBJ1-2; D perhaps matches TRBD1 (6 bases). Germline V gene sequence: CDR1 PRHDT, CDR2 FYEKMQ (reference sequence). The CDR3 is 18 residues long. The V and J ends lost 8 bases and 4 bases respectively, with 29 bases between them. CDR3 protein: CASGQTEGGGGPLYGYTF. Here the CDR3 DNA reads TGTGCCAGCGGGCAAACGGAGGGCGGGGGCGGCCCCCTCTATGGCTACACCTTC.

V and J are TRBV29-1 and TRBJ1-6; D is unresolved. V was cut by 7 bases and J by 14 bases, with 24 bases left in between. Looked up from germline, CDR1 is SQVTM and CDR2 is ANQGSEA. This CDR3 contains 14 residues. CDR3 in amino acids: CSEARTRGDYALHF. Written as DNA, the CDR3 is TGCAGCGAAGCCAGAACACGGGGTGATTATGCCCTCCACTTT.

Comment on this clone: A much larger clone differs from this one at a single base, so this may be a read error. V is TRBV7-2 and J is TRBJ2-2; D gene ambiguous. The CDR3 is made up of 12 amino acids. With 5 bases removed from V and 2 bases from J, the gap between germline ends came to 3 bases. Germline assignment: CDR1 SGHTA and CDR2 FQGNSA. Here the CDR3 reads CASSLNTGELFF. The CDR3 DNA follows: TGTGCCAGCAGCCTAAACACCGGGGAGCTGTTTTTT.

The chain's CDR3 is CASSRLAGESYNEQFF. The CDR3 DNA reads TGTGCCAGCAGCCGGTTAGCGGGGGAGTCCTACAATGAGCAGTTCTTC. The chain uses TRBV5-6 and TRBJ2-1; 9 nucleotides match TRBD2. Germline values: CDR1 SGHDT, CDR2 YYEEEE. The CDR3 spans 16 residues. The trim removed 4 bases at V and 1 base at J, leaving 6 bases unmatched.

V usage is TRBV14 and J usage is TRBJ1-1; 8 nucleotides agree with TRBD1. This CDR3 region has 13 residues. Unmatched junction bases numbered 7, after V lost 9 bases and J lost 4 bases. From germline, CDR1 is SGHDN and CDR2 FVKESK. The CDR3 DNA reads TGTGCCAGTGCGACAGGGGTGAGCACTGAAGCTTTCTTT. This encodes CASATGVSTEAFF.

V is TRBV5-1 and J is TRBJ1-4; no clear D. The CDR3 is made up of 17 amino acids. Trimming took off 5 bases at V and 5 bases at J, with 22 bases between the two ends. The germline CDR1 and CDR2 sequences are SGHRS and YFSETQ. CDR3 nucleotide sequence: TGCGCCAGCAGGGATGGTTCGGCGGAATGGTTCAATGAAAAACTGTTTTTT. Translated: CASRDGSAEWFNEKLFF.

The chain links TRBV5-1 to TRBJ2-6; no firm D call. CDR1 is SGHRS, CDR2 YFSETQ, per germline. Between the trimmed V and J ends, which lost 6 bases and 0 bases, there was a span of 7 bases. The CDR3 consists of 14 residues. The CDR3 spells CASTPSSGANVLTF. The CDR3, as DNA: TGCGCCAGCACCCCTTCCTCTGGGGCCAACGTCCTGACTTTC.

The chain has TRBV18 and TRBJ2-3; 16 nucleotides agree with TRBD2. The V gene's germline CDR1 is KGHSH and CDR2 LQKENI. There are 19 residues in the CDR3. V was clipped by 6 bases and J by 0 bases; unmatched bases: 9. The CDR3 sequence: CASSGLAGGPHQSTDTQYF. CDR3 nucleotide sequence: TGTGCCAGCTCGGGACTAGCGGGGGGGCCTCACCAGAGCACAGATACGCAGTATTTT.

The chain joins TRBV7-9 to TRBJ2-7; no reliable D call. Trimming cost V 8 bases and J 5 bases, with 13 bases left between them. The CDR3 length is 12 residues. CDR1 and CDR2 from the germline V gene are SEHNR and FQNEAQ (reference sequence). CDR3 coding DNA: TGTGCCAGCTCCGCCCGGGTCCACGAGCAGTACTTC. It is translated as CASSARVHEQYF.

The rearrangement links TRBV19 to TRBJ2-3, with a possible D match to TRBD2 (6 bases). The germline V gene encodes CDR1 LNHDA and CDR2 SQIVND (reference sequence). This CDR3 region has 13 residues. V lost 3 bases, J lost 6 bases, and 10 bases lay in between. This CDR3 reads CASSMVGGDTQYF. DNA for the CDR3: TGTGCCAGTAGTATGGTTGGGGGGGATACGCAGTATTTT.

The V gene is TRBV28, the J gene TRBJ2-5; tentative D call: TRBD1 (5 bases). Trimming left V 5 bases short and J 5 bases short, with 12 bases between. This CDR3 has 13 residues. The germline V gene has CDR1 MDHEN and CDR2 SYDVKM. The CDR3 region has the DNA TGTGCCAGCAGTCCCAGGGTAGAGGAGACCCAGTACTTC. It yields the protein CASSPRVEETQYF. Filled out from reference TRBV28 and TRBJ2-5, the complete variable domain reads DVKVTQSSRYLVKRTGEKVFLECVQDMDHENMFWYRQDPGLGLRLIYFSYDVKMKEKGDIPEGYSVSREKKERFSLILESASTNQTSMYLCASSPRVEETQYFGPGTRLLVL.

This chain joins TRBV4-1 and TRBJ1-1; unclear D gene. Germline V gene data show CDR1 as MGHRA and CDR2 as YSYEKL. Trimming left V 7 bases short and J 1 base short, with 13 bases between. The CDR3 has 14 amino acids. The chain's CDR3 is CASTRVGSNTEAFF. Written as DNA, the CDR3 is TGCGCCAGCACCAGAGTGGGGTCGAACACTGAAGCTTTCTTT.

The V and J genes are TRBV19 and TRBJ1-2; 8 nucleotides line up with TRBD1. Germline loops: CDR1 LNHDA, CDR2 SQIVND (reference sequence). The V and J ends lost 0 bases and 3 bases, in that order; junction bases with no gene match: 3. The CDR3 is 15 amino acids. As DNA, the CDR3 is TGTGCCAGTAGTATAGATCAGGGGGCCGACTATGGCTACACCTTC. It codes for CASSIDQGADYGYTF.

As for this clone: The sample has other DNA sequences that encode this CDR3 too. This rearrangement joins TRBV6-5 to TRBJ2-5; D is uncertain. The germline CDR1 and CDR2 sequences are MNHEY and SVGAGI. The V end was cut by 2 bases, the J end by 2 bases, with 6 bases between. The CDR3 sequence is 13 residues long. CDR3 residues: CASSYAEQETQYF. The CDR3 DNA is TGTGCCAGCAGTTACGCGGAGCAAGAGACCCAGTACTTC.

The chain carries TRBV27 and TRBJ2-3; D might be TRBD2 (6 bases). CDR3 size: 16 residues. Germline V gene data show CDR1 as MNHEY and CDR2 as SMNVEV (reference sequence). Deletions cut 6 bases from V and 2 bases from J, with 18 bases between. CDR3 bases: TGTGCCAGCAGGCCTACCGGGGGTCGGTACACAGATACGCAGTATTTT. It yields the protein CASRPTGGRYTDTQYF.